The 14 T cell receptor beta chains below were found in one sample sequenced in a study of blood T cell repertoires in COVID-19. This table comes from immunoSEQ multiplex PCR, and its TCRdb copy is limited to in-frame clones, with some not included. The top ten clones hold approximately 35% of a sample with approximately 72,000 clones, more than 80% of them seen once. Material for sequencing was peripheral blood. These receptors originate from a woman at least 80 years old with active or convalescent COVID-19.

V gene TRBV11-3 combines with J gene TRBJ2-1; D not certain. CDR1 is SGHNT, CDR2 YENEEA, per germline. The CDR3 sequence is 12 residues long. With 5 bases removed from V and 4 bases from J, the gap between germline ends came to 6 bases. CDR3 nucleotides: TGTGCCAGCAGCCTATATTACAATGAGCAGTTCTTC. This encodes CASSLYYNEQFF. Based on the CDR3 plus reference TRBV11-3 and TRBJ2-1, the full variable domain is EAGVVQSPRYKIIEKKQPVAFWCNPISGHNTLYWYLQNLGQGPELLIRYENEEAVDDSQLPKDRFSAERLKGVDSTLKIQPAELGDSAVYLCASSLYYNEQFFGPGTRLTVL.

V is TRBV7-2 and J is TRBJ2-7; a weak D match, TRBD1 (6 bases). V gave up 1 base and J gave up 5 bases, with 15 bases separating them. The CDR3 runs to 15 residues. Germline V gene sequence: CDR1 SGHTA, CDR2 FQGNSA. CDR3 sequence: CASSLGIGGLNEQYF. The CDR3 DNA reads as TGTGCCAGCAGCTTAGGTATAGGGGGATTAAACGAGCAGTACTTC.

This chain joins TRBV6-6 and TRBJ1-1; no definite D call. The CDR3 runs 12 residues. Per germline, CDR1 MNHNY and CDR2 SVGAGI (reference sequence). V was trimmed by 5 bases and J by 8 bases, leaving 12 bases between them. In DNA form, the CDR3 reads TGTGCCAGCAGTATACCGGGAGCGGAAGCTTTCTTT. Its protein product is CASSIPGAEAFF.

The V and J genes are TRBV18 and TRBJ2-2; D remains ambiguous. Trimming cost V 1 base and J 0 bases, with 9 bases left between them. Germline CDR1 KGHSH, CDR2 LQKENI. This CDR3 comprises 16 residues. CDR3 in amino acids: CASSPLANSNTGELFF. In DNA form, the CDR3 reads TGTGCCAGCTCACCACTCGCTAATTCGAACACCGGGGAGCTGTTTTTT.

The V gene is TRBV2, the J gene TRBJ2-3, with TRBD1 matching 11 bases. This CDR3 contains 17 residues. Germline loops: CDR1 SNHLY, CDR2 FYNNEI. V lost 2 bases and J lost 0; bases outside the gene matches: 4. The CDR3 loop is CASSEWGDRGSTDTQYF. The DNA for the CDR3 is TGTGCCAGCAGTGAATGGGGGGACAGGGGGAGCACAGATACGCAGTATTTT.

The V call is TRBV5-8, the J call TRBJ2-7; D is undetermined. Germline V gene data show CDR1 as SGHTS and CDR2 as YDEGEE. Trimming cost V 3 bases and J 4 bases, with 8 bases left between them. The CDR3 runs to 12 residues. The CDR3: CASSSARYEQYF. The DNA for the CDR3 is TGTGCCAGCAGCTCCGCGCGGTACGAGCAGTACTTC.

V and J are TRBV2 and TRBJ2-3; 12 nucleotides match TRBD1. Germline CDR1 and CDR2: SNHLY and FYNNEI. The CDR3 length is 16 residues. The junction had 11 bases not matched to a gene; V was cut back by 6 bases and J by 7 bases. CDR3 region: CASSRAGTGGVHTQYF. Written as DNA, the CDR3 is TGTGCCAGCAGCAGAGCAGGGACAGGGGGCGTACATACGCAGTATTTT.

This clone was counted only a few times. The identical CDR3 is also encoded by other nucleotide sequences in the sample. The CDR3 loop reads CAISPGGGEQYF. In nucleotides, the CDR3 is TGTGCCATCAGCCCCGGGGGTGGCGAGCAGTACTTC. The chain has TRBV10-3 and TRBJ2-7; TRBD2 is a possible D gene (6 bases). The CDR3 has 12 amino acids. V was shortened by 6 bases and J by 6 bases, with 12 bases between the two germline ends. Looked up from germline, CDR1 is ENHRY and CDR2 is SYGVKD.

The rearrangement uses TRBV2 and TRBJ1-5; D uncertain. Trimming removed 2 bases at V and 5 bases at J, with 10 bases between. Germline values: CDR1 SNHLY, CDR2 FYNNEI. The CDR3 runs 14 residues. The CDR3: CASSEHGSHQPQHF. The CDR3 DNA is TGTGCCAGCAGTGAACACGGGTCTCATCAGCCCCAGCATTTT.

This clone was seen only once. This chain connects TRBV30 to TRBJ1-2; maybe TRBD1 (5 bases). There are 12 residues in the CDR3. Germline-derived CDR1 and CDR2 are GTSNPN and SVGIG (reference sequence). Trimming shortened V by 3 bases and J by 1 base, and 6 bases separated the two germline ends. This chain's CDR3 is CAWSQGNYGYTF. The CDR3, as DNA: TGTGCCTGGAGCCAGGGTAACTATGGCTACACCTTC.

This chain links TRBV29-1 with TRBJ1-2, with TRBD1 matching over 9 bases. This CDR3 is built from 13 residues. Germline V gene sequence: CDR1 SQVTM, CDR2 ANQGSEA. Trimming removed 5 bases from V and 3 bases from J; junction bases left unmatched: 4. The DNA of the CDR3 is TGCAGCGTTTACAGGGGGCTTGACTATGGCTACACCTTC. This encodes CSVYRGLDYGYTF.

V is TRBV7-7 and J is TRBJ2-5; no firm D call. Germline lookup yields CDR1 SSHAT and CDR2 FNYEAQ (reference sequence). The CDR3 runs 13 residues. The V end was cut by 4 bases, the J end by 3 bases, with 9 bases between. For the CDR3, the DNA is TGTGCCAGCAGCTCCTTAGTCAAAGAGACCCAGTACTTC. Protein product: CASSSLVKETQYF.

This chain connects TRBV11-2 to TRBJ1-1; D unclear. CDR1 SGHAT and CDR2 FQNNGV come from the germline V gene. This CDR3 region has 17 residues. V lost 6 bases, J lost 1 base, and 21 bases lay in between. The CDR3 nucleotides read TGTGCCAGCAGGCCAAACCTAGGTTTGAAAAAGAACACTGAAGCTTTCTTT. This gives the protein CASRPNLGLKKNTEAFF. The whole variable domain, filled in from reference TRBV11-2 and TRBJ1-1, reads EAGVAQSPRYKIIEKRQSVAFWCNPISGHATLYWYQQILGQGPKLLIQFQNNGVVDDSQLPKDRFSAERLKGVDSTLKIQPAKLEDSAVYLCASRPNLGLKKNTEAFFGQGTRLTVV.

The chain uses TRBV12-2 and TRBJ1-5; TRBD1, the D gene given by the table, was not confirmed from the DNA. TRBV12-2 is flagged as a pseudogene. This CDR3 has 17 amino acids. The CDR3 DNA follows: TGTGCAAGTCGCTTAGTGGTTCTGGGACAGGGAGGGCAGCCCCAGCATTTT. Encoded protein: CASRLVVLGQGGQPQHF.